This T cell receptor (beta chain) comes out of a study of blood T cell repertoires in COVID-19. About the research overall: T cells, B-cell-depleted T cells, or PBMCs supplied cDNA or gDNA.

CDR3 length: 15 amino acids. CDR1 is SGHNT and CDR2 is YYREEE in the germline V gene (reference sequence). V lost 1 base and J lost 2, with 12 bases in between. Assignment of participants to cohorts was predicated upon participant-reported clinical history. Authors' processing steps: Reference gene primer amplification in the assay estimated nucleated cell counts. The data were produced by immunoSEQ multiplex PCR, yet TCRdb's version contains in-frame clones alone and is incomplete. Clonal size and the V and J genes are those of that table, whereas D and trimming came from the DNA. The sample includes fewer than 400,000 clones, over 75% seen only once; the top ten take less than 2.5%.

The sequence was collected from a man younger than 45 who had recovered from COVID-19. Sequencing was performed on PBMCs or T cells enriched from blood (not recorded which). The J gene is TRBJ1-2, the V gene TRBV5-4; D might be TRBD1 (6 bases). CDR3 DNA sequence: TGTGCCAGCAGCTTGCCTCCAGGGGCGAACTATGGCTACACCTTC. Protein: CASSLPPGANYGYTF.